This TCR beta chain was identified in a study of response to subunit inactivated influenza vaccine. Regarding the study as a whole: Each seasonal influenza vaccination recruits few new T cells, the authors suggested.

Using its own MiXCR run on the RT-PCR reads, TCRdb lists one record per CDR3 protein. The profile covers approximately 700,000 distinct CDR3 sequences, with about 15% appearing a single time and approximately 7% taken by the ten largest. The CDR3 consists of 15 residues. CDR1 is MGHRA and CDR2 is YSYEKL in the germline V gene. V was cut by 0 bases and J by 4 bases, with 10 bases left in between. In the case of this clonotype: The antigen remains unidentified.

This chain joins TRBV4-1 and TRBJ2-1; D possibly corresponds to TRBD1 (5 bases). The sample in question was PBMCs from blood, obtained about 14 days before vaccination. The clonotype comes from a man aged 50-59 years who received an inactivated influenza vaccine. The CDR3: CASSQDDSRYNEQFF. The CDR3 DNA reads as TGCGCCAGCAGCCAAGATGACAGCAGGTACAATGAGCAGTTCTTC.